This T cell receptor (beta chain) was obtained from a study of PD-L1 blockade in urothelial cancer. Overall study context: Counts from blood samples showed a median of 141,255 T cells.

Germline CDR1 MNHEY, CDR2 SMNVEV (reference sequence). The CDR3 runs to 14 residues. Trimming took off 4 bases at V and 9 bases at J, with 19 bases between the two ends. The repertoire was sequenced with immunoSEQ multiplex PCR; TCRdb's copy has only in-frame clones and lacks some. This table has some 120,000 clones, 91% appearing once. The time point was: peripheral blood 6 weeks after treatment start. Locally advanced or metastatic urothelial carcinoma affected all patients. This clonotype was sampled from a man aged 60-69 years with urothelial cancer. V usage is TRBV27 and J usage is TRBJ2-7, with unresolved D. Sample: PBMCs, taken around atezolizumab (anti-PD-L1) treatment. The CDR3 sequence is CASSSGGLSAGQYF. For the CDR3, the DNA is TGTGCCAGCAGTTCCGGTGGCCTAAGCGCTGGGCAGTACTTC.